This entry is about one T cell receptor (beta chain). In the source study's methods: Researchers report that nucleated cell counts were estimated from reference gene primer amplification. Clones were read by immunoSEQ multiplex PCR, and TCRdb kept only the in-frame ones, dropping some. The D gene and trimming were derived from the DNA, and the V and J assignments and clone size from that table. The sample lists around 150,000 clones, 81% seen once, with more than 7.5% in the top ten. Trimming stripped 0 bases from V and 6 bases from J, with 15 bases between. Germline V gene data show CDR1 as SGDLS and CDR2 as YYNGEE. The CDR3 is made up of 15 amino acids. This record belongs to a study of blood T cell repertoires in COVID-19. For the study at large: COVID-19 samples from acute and convalescent phases originated in the United States, Italy and Spain. Nucleic acid was either cDNA or gDNA, and it came from T cells, B-cell-depleted T cells, or PBMCs.

The sequence derives from a woman in her sixties or seventies with active or convalescent COVID-19. This rearrangement joins TRBV9 to TRBJ1-2; weak D call: TRBD1 (6 bases). Sequences were obtained from peripheral blood. This chain's CDR3 is CASSVDPQGINGYTF. CDR3 DNA sequence: TGTGCCAGCAGCGTAGATCCCCAGGGGATAAATGGCTACACCTTC.